Each of the 21 T cell receptor beta chains below was sequenced from the same sample in a study of tumor-infiltrating lymphocytes in primary liver carcinoma. With around 490 ng total RNA as template and a constant-region primer, TCR beta cDNA was made. The TCR beta library was amplified through three nested multiplex PCR rounds in a modified ARM-PCR procedure. In the first two PCR rounds, TRBV1-TRBV30 forward primers were paired with a C-beta reverse primer, and each round lasted about 9 cycles. TCRdb recomputed calls from the multiplex PCR reads with MiXCR, one row per CDR3 protein. The repertoire has about 180,000 distinct CDR3 sequences, 50% to 75% of them found once; the top ten carry around three quarters. Germline DNA was also extracted, while the blood RNA originated from unsorted whole blood. Sample: peripheral blood. These receptors originate from a man aged 40-49 years with primary liver carcinoma and hepatitis B virus infection.

This chain uses TRBV4-1 with TRBJ2-7; no clear D gene. Trimming cost V 4 bases and J 6 bases, with 19 bases left between them. The CDR3 is 15 residues long. Germline CDR1 MGHRA, CDR2 YSYEKL. The chain's CDR3 is CASSPFTRIGGEQYF. CDR3 sequence (DNA): TGCGCCAGCAGCCCATTTACACGGATTGGCGGCGAGCAGTACTTC.

Of note for this clonotype: One end of the junction fails to match germline, which may point to a read error. This chain links TRBV6-6 with TRBJ2-3; D tentatively fits TRBD1 or TRBD2 (6 bases each). The germline gives CDR1 MNHNY, CDR2 SVGAGI (reference sequence). The CDR3 covers 15 residues. The CDR3 DNA reads as TGTGCAAGCAGTCCCAACGACGGGGGCACAGGTACGCAGTATTTT. Translation: CASSPNDGGTGTQYF.

The CDR3 nucleotides are TGTGCCTGGAGTGTACGGTGCCGCCAAGAGACCCAGTACTTC. Its protein product is CAWSVRCRQETQYF. The rearrangement links TRBV30 to TRBJ2-5, with D hard to call. The CDR3 has 14 residues. CDR1 and CDR2 (germline): GTSNPN, SVGIG (reference sequence). V lost 0 bases to trimming and J lost 1 base, with 9 bases between them.

The chain joins TRBV12-3 or TRBV12-4 to TRBJ1-2, with D unresolved. The CDR3 consists of 13 residues. V dropped 3 bases and J dropped 3 bases, with 8 bases sitting between them. The CDR3 protein is CASSFRAHYGYTF. The CDR3 coding sequence is TGTGCCAGCAGTTTCCGCGCTCACTATGGCTACACCTTC.

This clonotype was detected a few times. DNA for the CDR3: TGTGCCAGCAGTGAAGTGTTGGGGGGCATTCTAGATACGCAGTATTTT. Protein product: CASSEVLGGILDTQYF. V is TRBV6-1 and J is TRBJ2-3; either TRBD1 or TRBD2 may fit D (6 bases each). CDR1 and CDR2 from the germline V gene are MNHNS and SASEGT. CDR3 length: 16 residues. Trimming took 1 base from V and 5 from J, leaving 16 bases between them.

The genes are TRBV12-3 or TRBV12-4 and TRBJ2-2; TRBD1 aligns across 8 bases. This CDR3 comprises 15 residues. Trimming took 2 bases from V and 3 from J; bases not matched to a gene: 2. CDR3 nucleotide sequence: TGTGCCAGCAGTTTATACAGGGGGGACACCGGGGAGCTGTTTTTT. It encodes CASSLYRGDTGELFF.

The J gene is TRBJ2-2, the V gene TRBV11-2; D is perhaps TRBD1 or TRBD2 (5 bases each). The CDR3 extends over 16 amino acids. With 7 bases removed from V and 5 bases from J, the gap between germline ends came to 20 bases. Germline CDR1 reads SGHAT; CDR2 reads FQNNGV. Written as DNA, the CDR3 is TGTGCCAGCATCGCCCCGGGGCAAACAAAGACCGGGGAGCTGTTTTTT. Its protein product is CASIAPGQTKTGELFF.

This clonotype has a count of ten or more. The rearrangement uses TRBV29-1 and TRBJ2-3; 12 bases line up with TRBD2. V shed 6 bases, J shed 1 base, and the junction held 5 bases outside the gene matches. There are 15 residues in the CDR3. CDR1 and CDR2 from the germline V gene are SQVTM and ANQGSEA. The CDR3 is CSVRTSGARTDTQYF. CDR3 in DNA: TGCAGCGTCCGGACTAGCGGGGCCCGCACAGATACGCAGTATTTT.

A remark on this clonotype: A much larger clone is a single base away; this may be a read error. J is TRBJ2-1 and V is TRBV4-1; TRBD2 aligns across 7 bases. The CDR3 has 14 amino acids. Germline CDR1 MGHRA, CDR2 YSYEKL. Unmatched junction bases numbered 3, after V lost 3 bases and J lost 4 bases. CDR3 loop: CASSQVGGYNEQFF. The CDR3 DNA is TGCGCCAGCAGCCAGGTGGGAGGGTACAATGAGCAGTTCTTC.

This chain uses TRBV12-3 or TRBV12-4 with TRBJ2-7; the match to TRBD2 covers 10 bases. The CDR3 length is 16 residues. V lost 4 bases, J lost 5 bases, and 11 bases stayed unmatched. CDR3 protein: CASSSRAGGPINEQYF. As DNA, the CDR3 is TGTGCCAGCAGTTCACGAGCGGGAGGGCCTATAAACGAGCAGTACTTC.

J is TRBJ1-1 and V is TRBV6-1; D not resolved. The V gene's germline CDR1 is MNHNS and CDR2 SASEGT. V was clipped by 7 bases and J by 4 bases, with 7 bases between them. CDR3 length: 11 residues. The CDR3 DNA follows: TGTGCCAGCACCCAGGCCACTGAAGCTTTCTTT. Translated, it gives CASTQATEAFF.

At least ten counts were recorded for this clonotype. The rearrangement joins TRBV11-2 to TRBJ2-2, with unresolved D. The germline V gene has CDR1 SGHAT and CDR2 FQNNGV. This CDR3 region has 13 residues. V gave up 0 bases and J gave up 7 bases, with 6 bases separating them. CDR3 sequence (DNA): TGTGCCAGCAGCTTAGAGTTTATCGGGGAGCTGTTTTTT. It codes for CASSLEFIGELFF.

The genes are TRBV29-1 and TRBJ2-7; TRBD2 matches at 12 bases. Germline assignment: CDR1 SQVTM and CDR2 ANQGSEA. V lost 7 bases, J lost 5 bases, and 3 bases stayed unmatched. The CDR3 is made up of 12 amino acids. The CDR3, as DNA: TGCAGCGGACTAGCGGGAGTTGACGAGCAGTACTTC. It yields the protein CSGLAGVDEQYF.

This clonotype appeared a few times. The chain carries TRBV6-5 and TRBJ2-2; D is unresolved. Germline V gene sequence: CDR1 MNHEY, CDR2 SVGAGI. The CDR3 totals 14 residues. The germline V and J ends were trimmed by 5 bases and 4 bases, with 11 bases remaining between them. CDR3 in DNA: TGTGCCAGCAGTCTGGGCCCGCGCACCGGGGAGCTGTTTTTT. Amino acids: CASSLGPRTGELFF.

This clonotype was seen a few times. This CDR3 reads CSVDAGAPGEQYF. The CDR3 region has the DNA TGCAGCGTCGACGCCGGGGCCCCGGGCGAGCAGTACTTC. V usage is TRBV29-1 and J usage is TRBJ2-7; the D gene could be TRBD1 or TRBD2 (5 bases each). The CDR3 loop spans 13 amino acids. CDR1 is SQVTM, CDR2 ANQGSEA, per germline. Trimming shortened V by 6 bases and J by 6 bases, and 18 bases separated the two germline ends.

About this clonotype: At one end the junction does not follow the germline gene, possibly because of a read error. The chain combines TRBV10-2 with TRBJ1-1; possible D gene TRBD1, 6 bases. Looked up from germline, CDR1 is WSHSY and CDR2 is SAAADI. The CDR3 consists of 13 residues. The CDR3 DNA reads TGCGCCTGCAGTGAGGGGGGGCTTCCTGAAGCTTTCTTT. This encodes CACSEGGLPEAFF.

This clonotype was seen a handful of times. The J gene is TRBJ1-3, the V gene TRBV29-1, with 7 bases lining up with TRBD1. J gave up 0 bases and V 4 bases, and 3 bases lay outside the gene matches. The germline gives CDR1 SQVTM, CDR2 ANQGSEA. The CDR3 spans 14 residues. The CDR3 DNA reads TGCAGCGTTGGGGGGACAGACTCTGGAAACACCATATATTTT. This codes for CSVGGTDSGNTIYF.

The rearrangement links TRBV11-1 to TRBJ2-1, with TRBD2 matching over 7 bases. Germline trimming cut 8 bases from V and 7 bases from J; bases unmatched to any gene: 8. This CDR3 spans 13 amino acids. In germline, CDR1 is SGHAT, CDR2 FQDESV (reference sequence). The CDR3 DNA sequence: TGTGCCAGCGAGCTTAGCGGGCTAAATGAGCAGTTCTTC. It specifies CASELSGLNEQFF.

The chain links TRBV10-3 to TRBJ1-1; D is ambiguous. Trimming took 4 bases from V and 1 from J, leaving 13 bases between them. Per the germline V gene, CDR1 is ENHRY and CDR2 is SYGVKD. This CDR3 region has 15 residues. CDR3 DNA sequence: TGTGCCATCAGTGTTTTGGACGACCCGAACACTGAAGCTTTCTTT. Its translation is CAISVLDDPNTEAFF.

The CDR3 loop reads CASSQGFSNNEQFF. CDR3 coding DNA: TGCGCCAGCAGCCAGGGGTTTTCGAACAATGAGCAGTTCTTC. This chain connects TRBV4-1 to TRBJ2-1; no firm D call. The germline gives CDR1 MGHRA, CDR2 YSYEKL. The CDR3 is 14 amino acids. The ends were cut back, 3 bases at V and 5 bases at J, with 11 bases in the middle.

Points on this clonotype: Here the CDR3 omits its conserved ending phenylalanine or tryptophan, so a read error is the likely source. This chain uses TRBV11-1 with TRBJ2-1, with 9 nucleotides matching TRBD2. CDR3 length: 14 residues. Germline V lookup: CDR1 SGHAT, CDR2 FQDESV (reference sequence). Trimming removed 2 bases from V and 9 bases from J; junction bases left unmatched: 5. The CDR3 is CASSLYGTSSEQFS. The CDR3 bases are TGTGCCAGCAGCTTATATGGGACTAGCAGTGAGCAGTTCTCC.